A single T cell receptor beta chain is shown here with its context. Its cognate antigen is unknown. V dropped 1 base and J dropped 2 bases, with 12 bases sitting between them. In germline, CDR1 is SGHAT, CDR2 FQNNGV. There are 16 residues in the CDR3. Antigen-specific CD4+ T cells were expanded with viral peptide pools in the ViraFEST assay before sequencing. Once cultured for approximately 10 days, the cells underwent separation to obtain CD4+ T cells. Subjects were given two BNT162b2 or mRNA-1273 vaccine doses. None of these healthy vaccinees had been infected with SARS-CoV-2 before vaccination. Under 2.5 million PBMC were seeded per well and grown in the presence of roughly 10 IU/ml IL-2 and about 10 ug/ml peptides. Days 3 and 7 were when half the medium was replaced with IL-2 medium. The repertoire was sequenced with immunoSEQ multiplex PCR; TCRdb's copy has only in-frame clones and lacks some. This table holds about 24,000 clones, about 70% found once.

These data come from a study of vaccination effects on CD4 cells after COVID-19. Study overall: The median interval between the second dose and post-vaccine sampling was 72 days.

Sample: CD4+ T cells from PBMCs cultured with SARS-CoV-2 spike peptides, taken after COVID-19 vaccination. V usage is TRBV11-2 and J usage is TRBJ1-3; D is possibly TRBD1 (6 bases). The source of this sequence is a human donor who received a COVID-19 vaccine. As DNA, the CDR3 is TGTGCCAGCAGCTTAGGTGGGACATCACCTGGAAACACCATATATTTT. As protein: CASSLGGTSPGNTIYF.